This note documents a single T cell receptor beta chain sequence. What it binds is unknown. The data belong to a study of OX40 agonist ivuxolimab in advanced cancers. Findings and caveats of the study: Antigen specificity remained undetermined for the expanded peripheral T cells.

The CDR3 loop spans 12 amino acids. With 8 bases removed from V and 6 bases from J, the gap between germline ends came to 12 bases. Germline lookup yields CDR1 SNHLY and CDR2 FYNNEI. Blood draws occurred at baseline, cycle 4 day 1, and cycle 7 day 1. Here immunoSEQ multiplex PCR was the method, and the copy in TCRdb shows in-frame clones only, minus some. The repertoire consists of 60,000 to 75,000 clones, with around 84% occurring once and the leading ten covering 25% to 35%. The material was CD4+ or CD8+ T cells sorted from blood, obtained in a trial of the OX40 agonist ivuxolimab. This chain connects TRBV2 to TRBJ2-3; perhaps D is TRBD1 or TRBD2 (6 bases each). The TCR comes from an adult with an advanced solid tumor such as melanoma, head and neck, liver or kidney cancer. DNA for the CDR3: TGTGCCAGCCTCCAAGGGGGGGATACGCAGTATTTT. Protein sequence: CASLQGGDTQYF.